This TCR beta chain is drawn from a study of CD8 T cells in Susac syndrome. Random hexamers primed reverse transcription of roughly 0.5 to 1 ug RNA. TCRdb analysed the immunoSEQ multiplex PCR reads with MiXCR anew, one entry per CDR3 protein. The table shows about 180,000 distinct CDR3 sequences, with 85% to 95% occurring only once. The sequenced sample consisted of CD8+ T cells from PBMCs. The clonotype originates from a human donor with multiple sclerosis.

CDR3 sequence reads: CASSSDWDSYNEQFF. CDR3 bases: TGTGCCAGCAGTTCTGATTGGGACTCCTACAATGAGCAGTTCTTC. The chain uses TRBV9 and TRBJ2-1; D call uncertain. The germline V gene has CDR1 SGDLS and CDR2 YYNGEE. There are 15 residues in the CDR3. Trimming took off 5 bases at V and 0 bases at J, with 12 bases between the two ends.